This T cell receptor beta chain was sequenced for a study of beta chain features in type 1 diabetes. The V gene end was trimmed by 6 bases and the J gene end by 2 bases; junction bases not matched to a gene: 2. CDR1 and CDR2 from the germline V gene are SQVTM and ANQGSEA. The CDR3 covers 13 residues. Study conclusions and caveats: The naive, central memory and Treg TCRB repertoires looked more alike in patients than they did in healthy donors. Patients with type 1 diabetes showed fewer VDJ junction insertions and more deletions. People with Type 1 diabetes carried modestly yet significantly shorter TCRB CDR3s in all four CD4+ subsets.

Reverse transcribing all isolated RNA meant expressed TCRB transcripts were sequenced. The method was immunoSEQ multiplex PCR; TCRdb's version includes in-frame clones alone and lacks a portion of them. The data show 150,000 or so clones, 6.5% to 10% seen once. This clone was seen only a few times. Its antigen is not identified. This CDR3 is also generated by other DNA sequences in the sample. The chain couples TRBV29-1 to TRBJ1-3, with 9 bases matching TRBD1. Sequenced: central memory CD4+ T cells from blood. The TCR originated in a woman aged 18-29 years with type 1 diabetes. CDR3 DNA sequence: TGCAGCGTGCGACAGGGGGCTGGAAACACCATATATTTT. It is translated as CSVRQGAGNTIYF.